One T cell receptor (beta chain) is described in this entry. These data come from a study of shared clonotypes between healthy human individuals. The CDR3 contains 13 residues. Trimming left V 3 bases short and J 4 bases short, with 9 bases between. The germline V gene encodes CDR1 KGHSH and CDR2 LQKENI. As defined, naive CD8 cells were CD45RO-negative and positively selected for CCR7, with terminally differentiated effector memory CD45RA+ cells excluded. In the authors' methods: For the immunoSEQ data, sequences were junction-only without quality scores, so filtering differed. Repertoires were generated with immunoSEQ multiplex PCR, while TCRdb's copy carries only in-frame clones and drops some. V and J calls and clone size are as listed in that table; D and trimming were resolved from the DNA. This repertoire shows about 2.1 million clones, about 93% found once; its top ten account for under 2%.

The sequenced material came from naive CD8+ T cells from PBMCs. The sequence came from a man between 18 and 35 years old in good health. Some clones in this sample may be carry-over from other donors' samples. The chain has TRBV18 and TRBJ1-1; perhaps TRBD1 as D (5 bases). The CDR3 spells CASSPTVLTEAFF. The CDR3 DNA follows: TGTGCCAGCTCACCGACAGTTCTCACTGAAGCTTTCTTT.